This entry features one T cell receptor (beta chain) sequence. The data are from a study of T cells after yellow fever vaccination. TCRdb processed the 5' RACE reads anew with MiXCR; each CDR3 protein has one entry. This sample has 100,000 to 150,000 distinct CDR3 sequences; 13% to 15% occur once, and the top ten carry more than 40%. Germline V gene data show CDR1 as MNHNS and CDR2 as SASEGT. This CDR3 spans 13 amino acids. V was pared by 7 bases and J by 3 bases, with 12 bases between. The chain links TRBV6-1 to TRBJ1-2; D gene unclear. Source: CD8+ T cells sorted from PBMCs, taken 5 days after the yellow fever booster vaccination. The source is a man aged 18-30 years who received the YFV17D yellow fever vaccine. In DNA, the CDR3 is TGTGCCAGCACCGAAGATGTCGACTATGGCTACACCTTC. Residues: CASTEDVDYGYTF.